This T cell receptor (beta chain) originates from a study of radiation and T cells in renal cell carcinoma. Time point reported: blood 2 weeks post-SBRT. The treatment was: 15 Gy SBRT to primary tumor, nephrectomy 4 weeks later. The tumor was a clear cell renal cell carcinoma. Comment on this clone: As yet, its antigen is unknown. One end of the junction fails to match germline, which may point to a read error.

The assay was immunoSEQ multiplex PCR, and TCRdb's table has in-frame clones only and misses some. The data contain approximately 23,000 clones, roughly 80% of them singletons. Germline lookup yields CDR1 KGHSH and CDR2 LQKENI. The CDR3 extends over 13 amino acids. Findings of the study overall: In blood, top tumor clones expanded by 2 weeks, shrinking by 4. No pretreatment tumor biopsies were available for baseline clonotypes.

V gene TRBV18 combines with J gene TRBJ2-4; D may match TRBD1 or TRBD2 (5 bases each). The starting material was blood, obtained from a patient whose treatment included radiotherapy and nephrectomy. The sequence derives from a man between 60 and 75 years old with renal cell carcinoma. The CDR3 coding sequence is TGTGTCAGCTCACCCATCTCCCTCGGGGACCAGTACTTC. It yields the protein CVSSPISLGDQYF.